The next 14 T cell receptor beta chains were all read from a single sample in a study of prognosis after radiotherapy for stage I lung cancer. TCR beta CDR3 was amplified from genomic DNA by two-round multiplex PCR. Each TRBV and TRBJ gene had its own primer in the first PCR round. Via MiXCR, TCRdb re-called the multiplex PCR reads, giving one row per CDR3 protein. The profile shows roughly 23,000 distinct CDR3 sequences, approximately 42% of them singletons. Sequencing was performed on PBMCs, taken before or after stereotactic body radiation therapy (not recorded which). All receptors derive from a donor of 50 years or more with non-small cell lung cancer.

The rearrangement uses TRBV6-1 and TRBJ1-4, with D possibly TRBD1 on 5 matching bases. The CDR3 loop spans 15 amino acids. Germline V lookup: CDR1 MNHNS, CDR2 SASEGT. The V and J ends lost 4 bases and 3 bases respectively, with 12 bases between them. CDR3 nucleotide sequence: TGTGCCAGCAGTGTTGTGGGGGGAGCTAATGAAAAACTGTTTTTT. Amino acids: CASSVVGGANEKLFF.

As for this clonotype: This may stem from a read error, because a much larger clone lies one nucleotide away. Here the CDR3 DNA reads TGTGCCAGCAAGACTAGCGGGATGGCCAGGACCGGGGAGCTGCTTTTT. Protein product: CASKTSGMARTGELLF. This chain uses TRBV6-1 with TRBJ2-2; 11 bases fit TRBD2. The CDR3 length is 16 residues. CDR1 MNHNS and CDR2 SASEGT come from the germline V gene.

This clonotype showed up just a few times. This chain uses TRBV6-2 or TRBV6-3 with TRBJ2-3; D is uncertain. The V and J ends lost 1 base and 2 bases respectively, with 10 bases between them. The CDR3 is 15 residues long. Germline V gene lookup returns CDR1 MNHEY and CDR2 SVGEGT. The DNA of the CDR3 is TGTGCCAGCAGTTACTTGGCTAGGCCCACAGATACGCAGTATTTT. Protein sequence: CASSYLARPTDTQYF.

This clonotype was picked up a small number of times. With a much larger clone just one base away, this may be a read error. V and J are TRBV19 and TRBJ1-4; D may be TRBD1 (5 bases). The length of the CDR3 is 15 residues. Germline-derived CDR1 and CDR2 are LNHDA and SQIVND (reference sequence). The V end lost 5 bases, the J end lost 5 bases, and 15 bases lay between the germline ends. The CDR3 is CASSPLHEGNEKLFF. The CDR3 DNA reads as TGTGCCAGTAGTCCCCTCCATGAGGGGAATGAAAAACTGTTTTTT.

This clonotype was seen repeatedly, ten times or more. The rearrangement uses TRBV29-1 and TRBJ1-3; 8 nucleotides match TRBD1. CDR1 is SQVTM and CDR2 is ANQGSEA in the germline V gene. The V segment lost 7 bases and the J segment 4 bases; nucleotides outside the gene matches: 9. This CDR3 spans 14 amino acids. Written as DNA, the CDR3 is TGCAGCGCAAGACAGGGGATGGGAGGAAACACCATATATTTT. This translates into CSARQGMGGNTIYF.

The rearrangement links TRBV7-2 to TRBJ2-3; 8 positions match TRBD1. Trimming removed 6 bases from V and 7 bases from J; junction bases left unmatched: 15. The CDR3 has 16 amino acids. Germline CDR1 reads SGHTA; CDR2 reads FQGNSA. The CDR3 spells CASSNTGTGGIHTQYF. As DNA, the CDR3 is TGTGCCAGCAGTAATACCGGGACAGGAGGTATCCATACGCAGTATTTT.

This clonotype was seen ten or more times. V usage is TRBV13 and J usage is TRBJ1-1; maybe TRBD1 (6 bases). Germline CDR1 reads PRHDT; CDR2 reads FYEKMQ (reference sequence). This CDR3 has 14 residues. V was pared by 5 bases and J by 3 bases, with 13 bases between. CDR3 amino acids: CASSVGQLYTEAFF. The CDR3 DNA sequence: TGTGCCAGCAGCGTCGGACAGCTTTACACTGAAGCTTTCTTT.

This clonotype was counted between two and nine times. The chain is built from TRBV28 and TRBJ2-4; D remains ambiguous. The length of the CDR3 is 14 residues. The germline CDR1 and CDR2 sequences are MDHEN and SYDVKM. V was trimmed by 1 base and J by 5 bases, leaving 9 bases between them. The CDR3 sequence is CASSLSQAENIQYF. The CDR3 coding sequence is TGTGCCAGCAGTTTATCGCAAGCAGAAAACATTCAGTACTTC.

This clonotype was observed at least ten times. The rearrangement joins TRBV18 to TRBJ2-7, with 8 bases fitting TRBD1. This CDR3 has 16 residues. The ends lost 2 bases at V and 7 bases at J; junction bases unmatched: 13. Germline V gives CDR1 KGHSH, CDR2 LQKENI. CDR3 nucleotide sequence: TGTGCCAGCTCACCAACCGGGACAGGACCTCTTGAAGAGCAGTACTTC. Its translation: CASSPTGTGPLEEQYF.

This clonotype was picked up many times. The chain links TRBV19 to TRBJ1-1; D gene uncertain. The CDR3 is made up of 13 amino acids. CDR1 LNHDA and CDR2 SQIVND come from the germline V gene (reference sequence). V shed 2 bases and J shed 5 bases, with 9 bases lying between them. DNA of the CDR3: TGTGCCAGTAGTATATGGTCAGTGACTGAAGCTTTCTTT. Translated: CASSIWSVTEAFF.

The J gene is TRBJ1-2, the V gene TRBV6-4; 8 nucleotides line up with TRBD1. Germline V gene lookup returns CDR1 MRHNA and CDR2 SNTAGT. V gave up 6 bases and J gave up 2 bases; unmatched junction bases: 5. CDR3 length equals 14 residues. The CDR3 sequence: CASSPGGENYGYTF. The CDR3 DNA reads TGTGCCAGCAGCCCAGGGGGCGAGAACTATGGCTACACCTTC.

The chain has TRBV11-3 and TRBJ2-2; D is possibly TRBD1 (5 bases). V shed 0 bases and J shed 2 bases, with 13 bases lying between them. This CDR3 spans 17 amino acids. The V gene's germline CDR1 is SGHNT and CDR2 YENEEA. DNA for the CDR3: TGTGCCAGCAGCTTAGATCTTACAGGTGTAAACACCGGGGAGCTGTTTTTT. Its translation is CASSLDLTGVNTGELFF.

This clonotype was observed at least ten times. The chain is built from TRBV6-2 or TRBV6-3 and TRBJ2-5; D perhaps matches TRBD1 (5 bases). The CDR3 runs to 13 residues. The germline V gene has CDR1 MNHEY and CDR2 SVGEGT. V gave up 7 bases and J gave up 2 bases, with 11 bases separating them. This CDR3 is CASKLQVQETQYF. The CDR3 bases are TGTGCCAGCAAGCTACAGGTTCAAGAGACCCAGTACTTC.

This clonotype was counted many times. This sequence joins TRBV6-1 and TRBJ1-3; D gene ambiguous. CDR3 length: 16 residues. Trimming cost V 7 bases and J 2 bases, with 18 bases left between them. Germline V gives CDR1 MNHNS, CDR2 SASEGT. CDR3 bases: TGTGCCAGCAAGTGGCAACAACTAGGCACTGGAAACACCATATATTTT. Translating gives CASKWQQLGTGNTIYF.